The source of this TCR beta chain is a study of PD-1 blockade in classical Hodgkin lymphoma. Here immunoSEQ multiplex PCR was the method, and the copy in TCRdb shows in-frame clones only, minus some. The sample holds tens of thousands of clones, roughly four fifths seen once. In the case of this clone: Its antigen remains unknown.

Study outcomes and limitations: Significant TCR diversity gains by C4D1 occurred in CD4+ but not CD8+ cells. Before treatment, TCR diversity in newly diagnosed patients was reportedly lower than in healthy donors.

The ends were cut back, 7 bases at V and 1 base at J, with 10 bases in the middle. There are 13 residues in the CDR3. CDR1 is MNHEY and CDR2 is SMNVEV in the germline V gene (reference sequence). Each patient's relapse followed autologous stem cell transplantation, and brentuximab vedotin exposure varied. Material: peripheral blood mononuclear cells (PBMCs), obtained before the second cycle of nivolumab. This receptor was identified in a human donor with classical Hodgkin lymphoma. The chain recombines TRBV27 with TRBJ1-1; D perhaps matches TRBD1 (6 bases). The DNA for the CDR3 is TGTGCCAGCATGGACAGCTGGAACACTGAAGCTTTCTTT. It is translated as CASMDSWNTEAFF.